This entry is about one TCR beta chain. These data are taken from a study of blood T cells in healthy people across ages. Primers used in a second PCR of about 6 to 12 cycles were a sample-barcoded 5' primer and a J-beta primer mix. TCRdb itself ran the 5' RACE reads through MiXCR, one entry per CDR3 protein. The table includes 1.5 million to 2 million distinct CDR3 sequences, roughly 43% detected once. The TCR was taken from a human donor in good health. Sequencing input: blood.

The CDR3 sequence is CASSLRPEEYGYTF. The CDR3 DNA reads TGTGCCAGCAGCTTACGCCCAGAGGAATATGGCTACACCTTC. The rearrangement uses TRBV7-3 and TRBJ1-2; D is uncertain. The CDR3 totals 14 residues. Looked up from germline, CDR1 is SGHTA and CDR2 is FQGTGA. The V and J ends lost 2 bases and 5 bases respectively, with 12 bases between them.